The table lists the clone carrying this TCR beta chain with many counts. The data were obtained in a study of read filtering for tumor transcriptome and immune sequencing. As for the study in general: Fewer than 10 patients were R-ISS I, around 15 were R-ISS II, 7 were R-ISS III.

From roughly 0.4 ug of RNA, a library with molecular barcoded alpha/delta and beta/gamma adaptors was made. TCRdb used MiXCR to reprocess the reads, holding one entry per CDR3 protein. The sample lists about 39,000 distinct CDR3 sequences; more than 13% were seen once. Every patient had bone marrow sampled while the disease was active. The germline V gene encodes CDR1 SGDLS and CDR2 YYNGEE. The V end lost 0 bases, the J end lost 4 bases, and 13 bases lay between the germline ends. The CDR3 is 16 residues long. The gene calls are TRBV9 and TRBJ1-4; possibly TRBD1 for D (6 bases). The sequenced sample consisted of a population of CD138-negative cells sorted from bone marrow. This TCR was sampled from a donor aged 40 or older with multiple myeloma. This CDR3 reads CASSVGSGGRNEKLFF. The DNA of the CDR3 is TGTGCCAGCAGCGTAGGGTCCGGGGGCCGTAATGAAAAACTGTTTTTT.